Detailed here is one TCR beta chain. TCR beta chains were sequenced at survey level with immunoSEQ. Using immunoSEQ multiplex PCR, the repertoire was profiled, and TCRdb retains in-frame clones only, with some absent. The sample yields 45,000 to 60,000 clones, approximately 95% seen once. The receptor was derived from a man aged 35-49 years with rheumatoid arthritis. Sequenced input: PBMCs.

Written as DNA, the CDR3 is TGCGCCAGCAGTGAGCCGGGAATGGTAAACGAGCAGTACTTC. Amino acid sequence: CASSEPGMVNEQYF. The chain carries TRBV10-2 and TRBJ2-7; tentative D call: TRBD2 (5 bases). Germline V gene lookup returns CDR1 WSHSY and CDR2 SAAADI. The CDR3 is 14 residues long. Trimming cost V 2 bases and J 5 bases, with 13 bases left between them.